This T cell receptor beta chain was obtained from a study of blood T cell repertoires in COVID-19. Study as a whole: Researchers got acute and convalescent COVID-19 samples from the United States, Italy and Spain. The analysed material was cDNA or gDNA that came from T cells, B-cell-depleted T cells, or PBMCs.

Assay: immunoSEQ multiplex PCR; the TCRdb copy retains only in-frame clones and omits some. The sample contains around 380,000 clones, about four fifths of which appear only once. Germline CDR1 LNHDA, CDR2 SQIVND (reference sequence). The CDR3 runs to 15 residues. The V gene end was trimmed by 5 bases and the J gene end by 8 bases; junction bases not matched to a gene: 8. The receptor comes from a human donor with acute or convalescent COVID-19. The donor label of this sample is uncertain. This sequence joins TRBV19 and TRBJ1-6; TRBD1 matches 8 bases. The specimen was peripheral blood. Here the CDR3 reads CASSSTGAWYSPLHF. The CDR3 coding sequence is TGTGCCAGTAGTTCGACAGGGGCATGGTATTCACCCCTCCACTTT.